Presented here are 22 T cell receptor beta chains from one specimen sequenced in a study of human T cells and chemical hapten exposure. TCRdb re-called the RACE reads with MiXCR, one entry per CDR3 protein. The sample records 80,000 to 95,000 distinct CDR3 sequences, roughly 10% being singletons. Indicated time point: patch test 1, 2 weeks after DPC sensitization. Treatment in this sample: therapeutic diphenylcyclopropenone sensitization with weekly scalp DPC. The material sequenced was whole blood, taken in connection with sensitization to the hapten diphenylcyclopropenone (DPC). The receptors derive from a woman in her forties or fifties with alopecia areata. Some clones in this sample may be carry-over from other donors' samples.

This clonotype was recorded a few times. V and J are TRBV28 and TRBJ1-2; no definite D call. Germline V gene sequence: CDR1 MDHEN, CDR2 SYDVKM. The CDR3 covers 11 residues. V was clipped by 6 bases and J by 8 bases, with 10 bases between them. The CDR3 nucleotides read TGTGCCAGCAGCTACCGTTCAGGCTACACCTTC. As protein: CASSYRSGYTF.

Concerning this clonotype: This may be a read error, as it is one base from a much larger clone. This rearrangement joins TRBV9 to TRBJ1-2; D is possibly TRBD1 (6 bases). Germline V gene sequence: CDR1 SGDLS, CDR2 YYNGEE. The CDR3 contains 14 residues. Here the CDR3 reads CASSVEQGNFGYTF. DNA of the CDR3: TGTGCCAGCAGCGTAGAACAGGGCAACTTTGGCTACACCTTC.

This clonotype was detected ten times or more. The CDR3 nucleotides are TGTGCCAGCAGCGTAGGGCAGGAGTTCACCGGGGAGCTGTTTTTT. Its protein is CASSVGQEFTGELFF. The chain employs TRBV9 and TRBJ2-2; D unclear. The CDR3 totals 15 residues. V gave up 0 bases and J gave up 4 bases, with 10 bases separating them. Germline V lookup: CDR1 SGDLS, CDR2 YYNGEE.

The rearrangement links TRBV2 to TRBJ1-2, with TRBD1 as a possible D gene (5 bases). From germline, CDR1 is SNHLY and CDR2 FYNNEI. The ends were cut back, 6 bases at V and 13 bases at J, with 18 bases in the middle. The CDR3 covers 12 residues. The CDR3 sequence: CASRAEQGAATF. CDR3 nucleotides: TGTGCCAGCAGGGCCGAACAAGGGGCCGCCACCTTC.

Details on this clonotype: The conserved final phenylalanine or tryptophan is absent from the CDR3, which likely points to a read error. The rearrangement links TRBV7-2 to TRBJ2-7; 9 nucleotides agree with TRBD1. The CDR3 loop spans 14 amino acids. Germline CDR1 and CDR2: SGHTA and FQGNSA. The junction had 4 bases not matched to a gene; V was cut back by 5 bases and J by 2 bases. The CDR3 sequence: CASSQDRGTYEQYS. CDR3 in DNA: TGTGCCAGCAGCCAGGACAGGGGCACCTACGAGCAGTACTCC.

This clonotype occurred a few times. The chain links TRBV30 to TRBJ2-1; D is unresolved. The germline V gene encodes CDR1 GTSNPN and CDR2 SVGIG (reference sequence). V was trimmed by 3 bases and J by 4 bases, leaving 13 bases between them. The CDR3 consists of 14 residues. The chain's CDR3 is CAWRPSAAYNEQFF. The CDR3 bases are TGTGCCTGGAGACCTTCGGCGGCGTACAATGAGCAGTTCTTC.

Only a few counts were recorded for this clonotype. This chain joins TRBV10-3 and TRBJ1-6; unclear D gene. In germline, CDR1 is ENHRY, CDR2 SYGVKD. Trimming took off 6 bases at V and 7 bases at J, with 13 bases between the two ends. The CDR3 loop spans 14 amino acids. CDR3 amino acids: CAIRAVGRNSPLHF. The CDR3 nucleotides read TGTGCCATCAGAGCAGTAGGGCGCAATTCACCCCTCCACTTT.

Points on this clonotype: Relative to the germline gene, one junction end is altered; a read error may explain this. The J gene is TRBJ1-1, the V gene TRBV6-6; D might be TRBD1 (6 bases). CDR1 and CDR2 from the germline V gene are MNHNY and SVGAGI (reference sequence). The CDR3 extends over 14 amino acids. CDR3 residues: CASSYIGQNPEAFF. In DNA, the CDR3 is TGTGCCAGCAGTTACATAGGACAGAACCCTGAAGCTTTCTTT.

This clonotype was recorded at least ten times. For the CDR3, the DNA is TGTGCCAGCCGTATAGGGATGGCCGCTTTCTTT. This encodes CASRIGMAAFF. The V call is TRBV12-3 or TRBV12-4, the J call TRBJ1-1, with no clear D. V lost 8 bases and J lost 11, with 15 bases in between. The CDR3 has 11 amino acids.

This chain links TRBV4-3 with TRBJ2-3; D remains ambiguous. V was cut by 1 base and J by 8 bases, with 7 bases left in between. The germline gives CDR1 LGHNA, CDR2 YSLEER. The CDR3 is 12 amino acids. The CDR3, as DNA: TGCGCCAGCAGCCAAGGGCAAGGTACGCAGTATTTT. It yields the protein CASSQGQGTQYF.

This chain connects TRBV28 to TRBJ1-5, with D unresolved. Germline V gives CDR1 MDHEN, CDR2 SYDVKM. V dropped 3 bases and J dropped 5 bases, with 8 bases sitting between them. The CDR3 runs 13 residues. CDR3 sequence reads: CASSFGRDQPQHF. As DNA, the CDR3 is TGTGCCAGCAGTTTTGGGCGAGATCAGCCCCAGCATTTT.

In this sample, this clonotype turned up many times. The CDR3 sequence: CASSQQPGMAGQFF. The CDR3 DNA follows: TGTGCCAGCAGCCAACAACCGGGAATGGCCGGGCAGTTCTTC. The chain uses TRBV3-1 and TRBJ2-1, with D possibly matching TRBD2 (5 bases). Germline V gene lookup returns CDR1 LGHDT and CDR2 YNNKEL (reference sequence). CDR3 length: 14 amino acids. The ends were cut back, 2 bases at V and 12 bases at J, with 17 bases in the middle.

The rearrangement uses TRBV18 and TRBJ1-1, with TRBD1 as a possible D gene (6 bases). The germline V gene has CDR1 KGHSH and CDR2 LQKENI. V was clipped by 6 bases and J by 7 bases, with 18 bases between them. This CDR3 is built from 14 residues. The CDR3 DNA reads as TGTGCCAGCTCCCTGGACAGAAGCAGTCTTGAAGCTTTCTTT. Translation gives CASSLDRSSLEAFF.

This clonotype came up many times. The chain carries TRBV6-6 and TRBJ2-7, with 7 bases aligning to TRBD2. Germline CDR1 MNHNY, CDR2 SVGAGI (reference sequence). The ends lost 2 bases at V and 2 bases at J; junction bases unmatched: 3. The length of the CDR3 is 14 residues. The CDR3 is CASSYKAGAYEQYF. CDR3 DNA: TGTGCCAGCAGTTACAAGGCGGGAGCCTACGAGCAGTACTTC.

The CDR3 nucleotides are TGTGCCAGCAGGTTCTTTACGGGACAACGCACAGATACGCAGTATTTT. Its protein is CASRFFTGQRTDTQYF. This chain connects TRBV5-6 to TRBJ2-3; TRBD1 is a possible D gene (6 bases). Trimming removed 5 bases from V and 1 base from J, with 17 bases in between. This CDR3 has 16 residues. Germline CDR1 SGHDT, CDR2 YYEEEE.

The table lists this clonotype with many counts. The chain is built from TRBV20-1 and TRBJ1-5; no clear D. CDR3 length equals 15 residues. V lost 5 bases to trimming and J lost 3 bases, with 17 bases between them. Germline V gives CDR1 DFQATT, CDR2 SNEGSKA (reference sequence). CDR3 region: CSAPEGGSPNQPQHF. CDR3 DNA sequence: TGCAGTGCTCCCGAGGGCGGCAGCCCCAATCAGCCCCAGCATTTT.

The chain joins TRBV19 to TRBJ2-7; D is ambiguous. V was clipped by 3 bases and J by 4 bases, with 10 bases between them. The CDR3 is 13 residues long. Germline-derived CDR1 and CDR2 are LNHDA and SQIVND (reference sequence). DNA of the CDR3: TGTGCCAGTAGTATTTCTGGGGAATACGAGCAGTACTTC. Its translation is CASSISGEYEQYF.

This clonotype was counted at least ten times. V is TRBV27 and J is TRBJ2-7; weak D call: TRBD2 (7 bases). Germline V gene sequence: CDR1 MNHEY, CDR2 SMNVEV (reference sequence). The CDR3 runs to 16 residues. The V and J ends lost 7 bases and 6 bases respectively, with 25 bases between them. For the CDR3, the DNA is TGTGCCAGCACCAAAGGGGGGGGCGGCGGCTTCGTCGAGCAGTACTTC. This gives the protein CASTKGGGGGFVEQYF.

The chain recombines TRBV7-2 with TRBJ2-7; D remains unclear. Trimming removed 3 bases from V and 3 bases from J, with 9 bases in between. The CDR3 is made up of 13 amino acids. Per germline, CDR1 SGHTA and CDR2 FQGNSA. The CDR3 DNA sequence: TGTGCCAGCAGCTTGCTGGGCCTCTACGAGCAGTACTTC. Translation: CASSLLGLYEQYF.

The rearrangement links TRBV5-1 to TRBJ1-1, with D tentatively TRBD1 (6 bases). Trimming stripped 0 bases from V and 4 bases from J, with 19 bases between. Germline-derived CDR1 and CDR2 are SGHRS and YFSETQ. There are 17 residues in the CDR3. This chain's CDR3 is CASSLAPQGRGGTEAFF. For the CDR3, the DNA is TGCGCCAGCAGCTTGGCACCCCAGGGGAGGGGTGGCACTGAAGCTTTCTTT.

This chain joins TRBV7-9 and TRBJ1-1; D remains unclear. The germline V gene has CDR1 SEHNR and CDR2 FQNEAQ (reference sequence). This CDR3 contains 14 residues. V lost 6 bases, J lost 6 bases, and 17 bases lay in between. The CDR3 DNA sequence: TGTGCCAGCAGTCCTAATGCAGTTCTAGCTGAAGCTTTCTTT. This encodes CASSPNAVLAEAFF.

CDR3 coding DNA: TGTGCCAGCAGCCCTAGACAGGGGGCAAGGACAGATACGCAGTATTTT. It is translated as CASSPRQGARTDTQYF. This chain links TRBV5-4 with TRBJ2-3, with 10 positions matching TRBD1. CDR3 size: 16 residues. In germline, CDR1 is SGHNT, CDR2 YYREEE (reference sequence). The V gene end was trimmed by 4 bases and the J gene end by 3 bases; junction bases not matched to a gene: 8.